This T cell receptor beta chain derives from a study of blood T cell repertoires in COVID-19 (dated by TCRdb to the early 2020s). In the study overall: Collaborator samples came from the United States, Italy and Spain and covered acute and convalescent phases of COVID-19. Where available, HLA class I and class II types were taken from metadata supplied by the sample provider and were not determined by assay-based typing. The material from the prospective study consisted of cDNA or gDNA derived from T cells, B-cell-depleted T cells, or PBMCs. Subjects who had been exposed to COVID-19, were actively infected with it, or had recovered from it provided the deeply sampled blood TCRbeta repertoires that made up the dataset. Nearly every sample came with metadata listing a de-identified subject ID, COVID-19 status, age in years and sex. Samples came from the ongoing ImmuneRACE study (first 160 participants) plus 1,254 subjects from 6 global collaborators. A freely available public database, intended as a resource for researchers studying the immune response to SARS-CoV-2, is where the repertoires were released. The investigation overall reported the following: The quantity of clinical and demographic metadata differed by source and by participant and was supplied without curation.

Trimming removed 4 bases from V and 7 bases from J; the gene matches leave 4 bases unexplained. Sequences MNHEY (CDR1) and SVGAGI (CDR2) are obtained from the germline V gene. Taken from cysteine to phenylalanine, the CDR3 has 16 residues. The sequence is cut down to CDR3 DNA, 48 bases in frame from base 1. Another Seattle source contributed samples from volunteer blood donors who had recovered from COVID-19. The collaborating institutions used their own protocols to collect whole blood in K2EDTA tubes. For TCRbeta analysis, collaborators shipped samples as frozen whole blood, isolated PBMCs, or DNA extracted from either of those sample types. This clone was recorded only once. Its antigen remains unidentified. No quality values exist for individual bases; no much larger clone is one base distant. TCRbeta CDR3 regions were amplified from genomic DNA by means of the immunoSEQ Assay, a bias-controlled multiplex PCR. Per the authors' processing: Nucleated cell counts per sample were estimated from amplification of reference gene primers within the assay. To quantify the absolute abundance of each unique TCRbeta CDR3 rearrangement, sequence reads were collapsed and filtered. For each sample, productive Simpson clonality was calculated as the square root of Simpson's diversity index over productive rearrangements. This is the immuneACCESS table as TCRdb keeps it, with only in-frame sequences that have V and J called. A part of the clones is gone; compared with another copy, unresolved V genes explain less than half, and the rest is unexplained. V and J calls and clone size are as listed in that table; D and trimming were resolved from the DNA. The sample includes roughly 250,000 clones, with nearly 90% observed a single time. 2% to 2.5% of the sample is held by the ten biggest clonotypes.

The rearranged chain carries TRBV6-5 and TRBJ2-2; 15 nucleotides in the junction match TRBD2. The sequence was collected from a woman in her thirties or forties who had recovered from COVID-19. Sequenced: peripheral blood. The sequenced DNA is TGTGCCAGCAGTTGGACTAGCGGGGGGGCCCGCGGGGAGCTGTTTTTT. Its translation reads: CASSWTSGGARGELFF.